This is a list of T cell receptor beta chains from one sample in a study of shared clonotypes between healthy human individuals. TCRdb's table, derived via immunoSEQ multiplex PCR, lists solely in-frame clones and lacks some. The sample contains about 2.2 million clones, around 93% of which appear only once. The sequenced sample was naive CD8+ T cells from PBMCs. Receptors were obtained from a man younger than 35 in good health. Some clones in this sample may be carry-over from other donors' samples. Each CDR3 is given with its conserved first and last residue. A D gene is named only where the DNA matches it firmly. Clone size is not always given. Where it is, it says once, few, many or a class for expanded clones.

len,j_gene,v_gene,d_gene,abundance,CDR3nt,CDR3aa
16,TRBJ2-3,TRBV7-9,NA,NA,TGTGCCAGCAGCTTAGCTCCCGCTCCTAGCACAGATACGCAGTATTTT,CASSLAPAPSTDTQYF
15,TRBJ1-2,TRBV28,TRBD1,NA,TGTGCCAGCAGTTTAGGTCTCAGGGGGCGCGATGGCTACACCTTC,CASSLGLRGRDGYTF
15,TRBJ2-1,TRBV9,TRBD2,once,TGTGCCAGCAGCGTCTCAGCGGGAGGGGTCAATGAGCAGTTCTTC,CASSVSAGGVNEQFF
17,TRBJ2-1,TRBV27,TRBD2,NA,TGTGCCAGCAGTTTCAACTCTCTAGCGGGATCCTACAATGAGCAGTTCTTC,CASSFNSLAGSYNEQFF
15,TRBJ2-7,TRBV28,TRBD1,NA,TGTGCCAGCAGTTTGATGACAGGGGAATCCTACGAGCAGTACTTC,CASSLMTGESYEQYF
13,TRBJ2-5,TRBV25-1,NA,NA,TGTGCCAGCAGTGACGGCCTGCAAGAGACCCAGTACTTC,CASSDGLQETQYF
16,TRBJ2-5,TRBV18,TRBD2,NA,TGTGCCAGCTCACCCGCAGGACTAGCCCGTGGGGAGACCCAGTACTTC,CASSPAGLARGETQYF
15,TRBJ2-7,TRBV5-6,NA,NA,TGTGCCAGCAGCTTGGGGGCGGGGTTCGCCTACGAGCAGTACTTC,CASSLGAGFAYEQYF
11,TRBJ1-1,TRBV27,NA,few,TGTGCTGTGAGGTCGGGGACTGAAGCTTTCTTT,CAVRSGTEAFF
15,TRBJ1-1,TRBV28,TRBD1,NA,TGTGCCATCCAACTCATGACAGGGGCGGGGGCTGAAGCTTTCTTT,CAIQLMTGAGAEAFF
17,TRBJ1-2,TRBV7-2,NA,NA,TGTGCCAGCAGCTTAGCAGTGTATCTCAGGGGAGAATATGGCTACACCTTC,CASSLAVYLRGEYGYTF
14,TRBJ2-7,TRBV19,NA,NA,TGTGCCAGTAGTATAGATCTTGAGGGTTACGAGCAGTACTTC,CASSIDLEGYEQYF
14,TRBJ2-7,TRBV7-2,NA,NA,TGTGCCAGCAGCTTAGGGTTAGCCGTGAACGAGCAGTACTTC,CASSLGLAVNEQYF
14,TRBJ2-7,TRBV5-1,NA,NA,TGCGCCAGCAGCTTGGTGGCAGGGTCCCACGAGCAGTACTTC,CASSLVAGSHEQYF
15,TRBJ2-1,TRBV7-9,TRBD1,NA,TGTGCCAGCAGCTTAAGGGGACAGGGTGCCAATGAGCAGTTCTTC,CASSLRGQGANEQFF
14,TRBJ2-1,TRBV9,TRBD2,NA,TGTGCCAGCAGCCTAGGACTAGCGGGAGTAAATCAGTTCTTC,CASSLGLAGVNQFF
16,TRBJ1-3,TRBV9,NA,NA,TGTGCCAGCAGCGTACGATCCACCAGCTCTGGAAACACCATATATTTT,CASSVRSTSSGNTIYF
18,TRBJ1-5,TRBV15,NA,NA,TGTGCCACCAGCAGAGCGCTCAACCTCAGGAATAGCAATCAGCCCCAGCATTTT,CATSRALNLRNSNQPQHF
15,TRBJ1-2,TRBV9,NA,NA,TGTGCCAGCAGCGGGAAAGGGGGACACTACTATGGCTACACCTTC,CASSGKGGHYYGYTF
15,TRBJ2-7,TRBV19,TRBD1,NA,TGTGCCAGTAAGGCGGGACAGGGGGCTTACTACGAGCAGTACTTC,CASKAGQGAYYEQYF
17,TRBJ2-3,TRBV4-1,NA,NA,TGCGCCAGCAGCCAAGATCTTGTTATTTCTAGCACAGATACGCAGTATTTT,CASSQDLVISSTDTQYF
13,TRBJ2-1,TRBV9,TRBD2,NA,TGTGCCACTACGGGACTAGCGGACAATGAGCAGTTCTTC,CATTGLADNEQFF
15,TRBJ2-1,TRBV30,TRBD2,NA,TGTGCCTGGGCGGATGTAGCGGGAGGGCACAATGAGCAGTTCTTC,CAWADVAGGHNEQFF
14,TRBJ2-3,TRBV9,NA,NA,TGTGCCAGCAGCGGTGGGGACTTCGGCGATACGCAGTATTTT,CASSGGDFGDTQYF
13,TRBJ2-1,TRBV27,NA,NA,TGTGCCAGCAGTTATCGGCTAGATGGTGAGCAGTTCTTC,CASSYRLDGEQFF
13,TRBJ2-1,TRBV7-6,NA,NA,TGTGCCAGCAGCGCAAATCAGGGGAATGAGCAGTTCTTC,CASSANQGNEQFF
18,TRBJ1-2,TRBV15,NA,NA,TGTGCCACCAGCAGAGATCGGGGCGAGGGGACGGTGCGGTATGGCTACACCTTC,CATSRDRGEGTVRYGYTF
11,TRBJ1-4,TRBV7-9,NA,NA,TGTGCCAGCAGCTTAGACGAAAAACTGTTTTTT,CASSLDEKLFF
12,TRBJ1-4,TRBV25-1,NA,few,TGTGCCAGCAGTGTCGTCACGGGAAAACTGTTTTTT,CASSVVTGKLFF
16,TRBJ1-4,TRBV28,TRBD1,NA,TGTGCCAGCAGGATCGACAGGGGCCCTGATAATGAAAAACTGTTTTTT,CASRIDRGPDNEKLFF
14,TRBJ2-3,TRBV4-1,NA,NA,TGCGCCAGCAGCCTGGTAACTAGCACAGATACGCAGTATTTT,CASSLVTSTDTQYF
16,TRBJ2-1,TRBV11-2,TRBD2,NA,TGTGCCAGCAGCTTAGGCCTAGCGGGAGGGTACAATGAGCAGTTCTTC,CASSLGLAGGYNEQFF
14,TRBJ2-7,TRBV19,NA,NA,TGTGCCAGTAGTATCTCAGGGGCGCCCTACGAGCAGTACTTC,CASSISGAPYEQYF
14,TRBJ2-7,TRBV4-2,NA,NA,TGTGCCAGCAGCCAAGGTCGCAGGGCCTACGAGCAGTACTTC,CASSQGRRAYEQYF
16,TRBJ2-7,TRBV7-9,TRBD1,once,TGTGCCAGCAGCTCGACCGAGACAGGGGTACTCTACGAGCAGTACTTC,CASSSTETGVLYEQYF
12,TRBJ2-1,TRBV19,NA,few,TGTGCCAGTATTGGCCCGGGGGATGAGCAGTTCTTC,CASIGPGDEQFF
14,TRBJ1-1,TRBV5-1,TRBD1,NA,TGCGCCAGCAGCTTGGAGGGGGCTAACACTGAAGCTTTCTTT,CASSLEGANTEAFF
14,TRBJ2-2,TRBV7-2,NA,NA,TGTGCCAGCAGCTTAGAACCGGGCACCGGGGAGCTGTTTTTT,CASSLEPGTGELFF
15,TRBJ2-1,TRBV4-1,TRBD2,NA,TGCGCCAGCAGCCAGTTCCTAGCGGGAGTCGATGAGCAGTTCTTC,CASSQFLAGVDEQFF
16,TRBJ2-1,TRBV29-1,TRBD2,NA,TGCAGCGTGGATGGACTAGCGGGAGGACCACCTTTTGAGCAGTTCTTC,CSVDGLAGGPPFEQFF
11,TRBJ2-1,TRBV14,NA,NA,TGTGCCAGCAGCCCGGGCCGGGAGCAGTTCTTC,CASSPGREQFF
14,TRBJ2-7,TRBV5-1,TRBD1,NA,TGCGCCAGCAGCCAGCCGGGACAGGGAGACGAGCAGTACTTC,CASSQPGQGDEQYF
15,TRBJ2-6,TRBV27,NA,NA,TGTGCCAGCAGACCCGCAGGGTCTGGGGCCAACGTCCTGACTTTC,CASRPAGSGANVLTF
15,TRBJ2-4,TRBV5-6,NA,NA,TGTGCCAGCAGCTTTGCTGGGGGAACCAAAAACATTCAGTACTTC,CASSFAGGTKNIQYF
14,TRBJ2-3,TRBV7-8,NA,NA,TGTGCCAGCAGCCCAGGGGGGGGCACAGATACGCAGTATTTT,CASSPGGGTDTQYF
16,TRBJ2-2,TRBV4-1,NA,NA,TGCGCCAGCAGCCAACGACCGGACAGTTACACCGGGGAGCTGTTTTTT,CASSQRPDSYTGELFF
14,TRBJ2-1,TRBV4-1,NA,NA,TGCGCCAGCAGCCAAGATCGTGGGGGACTTGAGCAGTTCTTC,CASSQDRGGLEQFF
15,TRBJ2-7,TRBV11-1,TRBD2,NA,TGTGCCAGCAGCGCAACTAGCGGCAGCTCCTACGAGCAGTACTTC,CASSATSGSSYEQYF
14,TRBJ2-7,TRBV28,NA,NA,TGTGCCAGCAGTTTATATAGGGGCTCCTACGAGCAGTACTTC,CASSLYRGSYEQYF
15,TRBJ2-7,TRBV13,NA,NA,TGTGCCAGCAGTTTGGGGGGACATAAAAACTACGAGCAGTACTTC,CASSLGGHKNYEQYF
15,TRBJ2-1,TRBV6-5,TRBD2,NA,TGTGCCAGCAGTTACTCGGGACTAGCGGGAGATGAGCAGTTCTTC,CASSYSGLAGDEQFF
16,TRBJ1-4,TRBV18,NA,NA,TGTGCCAGCTCACCCGACGGCAAATTGGCTAATGAAAAACTGTTTTTT,CASSPDGKLANEKLFF
16,TRBJ2-2,TRBV5-4,TRBD1,NA,TGTGCCAGCACTCAATCCGGGACAGGGTTCACCGGGGAGCTGTTTTTT,CASTQSGTGFTGELFF
10,TRBJ1-5,TRBV19,NA,few,TGTGCCACGGGTGGCCAGCCCCAGCATTTT,CATGGQPQHF
17,TRBJ2-3,TRBV9,NA,NA,TGTGCCAGCAGCCCACGGACCGGAGGGGTAGGGACAGATACGCAGTATTTT,CASSPRTGGVGTDTQYF
13,TRBJ2-7,TRBV6-5,NA,NA,TGTGCCAGCAGTTTCACCACTGGGGACGAGCAGTACTTC,CASSFTTGDEQYF
16,TRBJ2-3,TRBV4-2,TRBD1,NA,TGTGCCAGCGATGTGGGGACAGTCTATGGCACAGATACGCAGTATTTT,CASDVGTVYGTDTQYF
14,TRBJ2-7,TRBV19,NA,NA,TGTGCCAGTAGCAATAAGGCTAGCCCTTACGAGCAGTACTTC,CASSNKASPYEQYF
15,TRBJ2-1,TRBV29-1,TRBD2,NA,TGCAGCGGGGGAAAGACTAGCGTATTATACAATGAGCAGTTCTTC,CSGGKTSVLYNEQFF
13,TRBJ2-2,TRBV27,NA,NA,TGTGCCAGCAGTTTCTCCAACACCGGGGAGCTGTTTTTT,CASSFSNTGELFF